A single sample gave rise to the 4 T cell receptor beta chains below, sequenced in a study of T cell repertoires in cytomegalovirus infection. From the reads, TCRdb called clonotypes with MiXCR, one entry per CDR3 protein. This table holds roughly 920,000 distinct CDR3 sequences, around 32% found once. For these TCRs, the target antigens are not known. The source material was cultured CD8+ T cells from PBMCs, sampled from culture after CMV antigen stimulation. The source is a human donor in good health (CMV status not recorded). Some clones in this sample may be carry-over from other donors' samples.

The V gene is TRBV19, the J gene TRBJ1-1; unclear D gene. The CDR3 is made up of 14 amino acids. The germline V gene has CDR1 LNHDA and CDR2 SQIVND (reference sequence). V lost 7 bases and J lost 0, with 12 bases in between. The CDR3 DNA reads TGTGCCAGTAAAGGGCCAGGTTTGAACACTGAAGCTTTCTTT. Translated, it gives CASKGPGLNTEAFF.

This clonotype came up many times. This chain joins TRBV27 and TRBJ1-5; D remains unclear. There are 14 residues in the CDR3. In germline, CDR1 is MNHEY, CDR2 SMNVEV (reference sequence). V was cut by 6 bases and J by 0 bases, with 9 bases left in between. CDR3 in amino acids: CASSFLGSNQPQHF. The CDR3 DNA sequence: TGTGCCAGCAGCTTTTTGGGTAGCAATCAGCCCCAGCATTTT.

This clonotype was picked up a small number of times. V gene TRBV18 combines with J gene TRBJ2-2, with unresolved D. Germline V gene lookup returns CDR1 KGHSH and CDR2 LQKENI. The CDR3 extends over 19 amino acids. Trimming removed 3 bases from V and 0 bases from J, with 20 bases in between. The CDR3 protein is CASSPVTPETSANTGELFF. The CDR3, as DNA: TGTGCCAGCTCACCGGTGACCCCGGAAACCTCCGCGAACACCGGGGAGCTGTTTTTT.

The gene calls are TRBV4-1 and TRBJ2-7; 8 bases align to TRBD1. This CDR3 is 17 amino acids long. The germline CDR1 and CDR2 sequences are MGHRA and YSYEKL. V gave up 3 bases and J gave up 5 bases; unmatched junction bases: 15. CDR3 sequence: CASSHSLPGQVSDEQYF. For the CDR3, the DNA is TGCGCCAGCAGCCACAGCCTTCCGGGACAGGTTTCAGACGAGCAGTACTTC.